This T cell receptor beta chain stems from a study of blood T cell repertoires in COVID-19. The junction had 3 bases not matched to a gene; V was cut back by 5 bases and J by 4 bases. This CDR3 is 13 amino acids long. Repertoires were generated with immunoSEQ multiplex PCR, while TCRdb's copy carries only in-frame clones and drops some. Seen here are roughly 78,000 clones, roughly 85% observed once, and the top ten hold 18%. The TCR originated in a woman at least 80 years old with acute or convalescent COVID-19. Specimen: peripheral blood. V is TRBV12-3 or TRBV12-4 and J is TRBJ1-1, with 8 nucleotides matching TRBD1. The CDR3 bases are TGTGCCAGCAGTCGGGGACAGGTCACTGAAGCTTTCTTT. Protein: CASSRGQVTEAFF.